Presented here are 25 T cell receptor beta chains from one specimen sequenced in a study of PD-1 blockade in classical Hodgkin lymphoma. The time point was: cycle 4 day 1 (C4D1), after 5 to 7 weeks of nivolumab. In every patient, relapse followed autologous stem cell transplantation, while exposure to brentuximab vedotin differed. Generated by immunoSEQ multiplex PCR, the TCRdb table keeps only in-frame clones and is missing some. Seen here are 90,000 to 110,000 clones, about 92% observed once, and the top ten hold 19%. The sample here was peripheral blood mononuclear cells (PBMCs), taken before the fourth cycle of nivolumab. Receptor source: a human donor with classical Hodgkin lymphoma.

This clone was seen only once. V and J are TRBV7-9 and TRBJ2-3; 8 positions agree with TRBD2. Germline CDR1 reads SEHNR; CDR2 reads FQNEAQ (reference sequence). V was pared by 1 base and J by 3 bases, with 9 bases of the junction left unmatched. The CDR3 is 17 residues long. CDR3 DNA: TGTGCCAGCAGCTTAGGATCAGCGGGAGCAAGGACAGATACGCAGTATTTT. It specifies CASSLGSAGARTDTQYF.

The chain joins TRBV6-1 to TRBJ1-4; D unclear. The V gene's germline CDR1 is MNHNS and CDR2 SASEGT. The CDR3 loop spans 14 amino acids. Between the trimmed V and J ends, which lost 5 bases and 0 bases, there was a span of 7 bases. The CDR3 region has the DNA TGTGCCAGCAGTTCTTCAGCAACTAATGAAAAACTGTTTTTT. This sequence encodes CASSSSATNEKLFF.

The CDR3 spells CASSTPGSGANVLTF. CDR3 nucleotide sequence: TGTGCCAGTAGTACCCCTGGCTCTGGGGCCAACGTCCTGACTTTC. The chain has TRBV19 and TRBJ2-6; D is ambiguous. Trimming took 4 bases from V and 0 from J, leaving 7 bases between them. Germline CDR1 LNHDA, CDR2 SQIVND (reference sequence). CDR3 length: 15 residues.

The rearrangement uses TRBV4-1 and TRBJ1-1; D is undetermined. V lost 4 bases, J lost 9 bases, and 9 bases lay in between. CDR1 MGHRA and CDR2 YSYEKL come from the germline V gene. The CDR3 runs 11 residues. The CDR3 DNA sequence: TGCGCCAGCAGCCTAAGGGAGAAAGCTTTCTTT. Residues: CASSLREKAFF.

The chain couples TRBV19 to TRBJ1-5, with TRBD1 matching 10 bases. Trimming at V came to 2 bases and at J to 2 bases, leaving 9 bases not matched to a gene. Germline CDR1 and CDR2: LNHDA and SQIVND (reference sequence). This CDR3 contains 18 residues. In nucleotides, the CDR3 is TGTGCCAGTAGTATAAGACGACAGGGGGCTGTCGGCAATCAGCCCCAGCATTTT. Translated, it gives CASSIRRQGAVGNQPQHF.

As DNA, the CDR3 is TGCGCCAGCAGGGTGGTGGGAGGGGGCTCTCCTGAAGCTTTCTTT. Residues: CASRVVGGGSPEAFF. The rearrangement joins TRBV4-1 to TRBJ1-1, with 7 bases fitting TRBD1. V was pared by 6 bases and J by 6 bases, with 13 bases of the junction left unmatched. There are 15 residues in the CDR3. Germline lookup yields CDR1 MGHRA and CDR2 YSYEKL.

This clone was counted a few times. V is TRBV21-1 and J is TRBJ2-5; TRBD1 is taken as the D call from the table, unchecked against the DNA. TRBV21-1 is a documented pseudogene. This CDR3 has 16 amino acids. In nucleotides, the CDR3 is TGTGCCAGCAGCAATAATTGGGACAACGAACAAGAGACCCAGTACTTC. Its translation: CASSNNWDNEQETQYF.

This clone appeared a single time. This chain joins TRBV5-4 and TRBJ1-3; tentatively, D is TRBD1 (5 bases). The CDR3 covers 15 residues. Germline V gene lookup returns CDR1 SGHNT and CDR2 YYREEE (reference sequence). The V gene lost 4 bases and the J gene lost 2 bases, with 13 bases spanning the gap. The CDR3 coding sequence is TGTGCCAGCAGCCTTCAGGGTAGGCCTGGAAACACCATATATTTT. It codes for CASSLQGRPGNTIYF.

The chain has TRBV18 and TRBJ2-7; 11 bases align to TRBD2. V lost 3 bases and J lost 7; bases outside the gene matches: 5. The CDR3 loop spans 14 amino acids. Germline values: CDR1 KGHSH, CDR2 LQKENI. The CDR3 reads CASSPTSGIREQYF. CDR3 DNA sequence: TGTGCCAGCTCACCGACTAGCGGGATTCGAGAGCAGTACTTC.

This rearrangement joins TRBV19 to TRBJ1-3; D not resolved. The V gene lost 5 bases and the J gene lost 0 bases, with 11 bases spanning the gap. Germline V CDR1 and CDR2: LNHDA, SQIVND (reference sequence). The CDR3 has 15 residues. CDR3 amino acids: CASSPSLISGNTIYF. The CDR3 DNA sequence: TGTGCCAGTAGTCCCAGCCTAATCTCTGGAAACACCATATATTTT.

The rearrangement joins TRBV4-2 to TRBJ2-2; D gene ambiguous. The germline V gene has CDR1 LGHNA and CDR2 YNFKEQ. CDR3 length: 17 amino acids. V shed 1 base and J shed 0 bases, with 12 bases lying between them. The DNA of the CDR3 is TGTGCCAGCAGCCAAGGCACGAAACTCGCGAACACCGGGGAGCTGTTTTTT. The encoded protein is CASSQGTKLANTGELFF.

The chain carries TRBV10-1 and TRBJ2-1; 14 bases align to TRBD2. CDR1 is WNHNN and CDR2 is SYGVQD in the germline V gene (reference sequence). V dropped 2 bases and J dropped 8; count of bases not matched to a gene: 11. The CDR3 length is 18 residues. The chain's CDR3 is CASSEGGGLAGAVHEQFF. The CDR3 DNA reads as TGCGCCAGCAGTGAGGGCGGGGGACTAGCGGGAGCCGTGCATGAGCAGTTCTTC.

The rearrangement links TRBV2 to TRBJ1-1, with 8 bases matching TRBD1. CDR1 is SNHLY, CDR2 FYNNEI, per germline. The CDR3 totals 13 residues. Trimming at V came to 6 bases and at J to 4 bases, leaving 4 bases not matched to a gene. The CDR3 bases are TGTGCCAGCAGGGGACAGGCCCCCACTGAAGCTTTCTTT. This sequence encodes CASRGQAPTEAFF.

The CDR3 sequence is CASSSQGNEQFF. In DNA form, the CDR3 reads TGTGCCAGCAGCTCACAGGGGAATGAGCAGTTCTTC. The chain combines TRBV7-2 with TRBJ2-1; 7 nucleotides agree with TRBD1. This CDR3 is 12 amino acids long. Germline values: CDR1 SGHTA, CDR2 FQGNSA. The V and J ends lost 4 bases and 7 bases, in that order; junction bases with no gene match: 1.

The rearrangement links TRBV9 to TRBJ2-3; no firm D call. V lost 0 bases and J lost 4, with 3 bases in between. CDR3 length: 12 amino acids. CDR1 is SGDLS and CDR2 is YYNGEE in the germline V gene. This CDR3 reads CASSVGSDTQYF. CDR3 DNA sequence: TGTGCCAGCAGCGTAGGTTCAGATACGCAGTATTTT.

V is TRBV13 and J is TRBJ2-7; tentative D call: TRBD1 (6 bases). Germline CDR1 PRHDT, CDR2 FYEKMQ (reference sequence). The CDR3 extends over 14 amino acids. V lost 5 bases and J lost 2, with 13 bases in between. CDR3 nucleotides: TGTGCCAGCAGCGCCAAAAACAGGGCCTACGAGCAGTACTTC. Its protein product is CASSAKNRAYEQYF.

V usage is TRBV19 and J usage is TRBJ2-3, with TRBD2 identical over 7 bases. The CDR3 extends over 16 amino acids. Germline loops: CDR1 LNHDA, CDR2 SQIVND (reference sequence). Trimming removed 0 bases from V and 1 base from J; junction bases left unmatched: 4. Written as DNA, the CDR3 is TGTGCCAGTAGTATAGAAGCGGGGTGGGGCACAGATACGCAGTATTTT. Translation: CASSIEAGWGTDTQYF. Variable domain in full (rest from reference TRBV19 and TRBJ2-3): DGGITQSPKYLFRKEGQNVTLSCEQNLNHDAMYWYRQDPGQGLRLIYYSQIVNDFQKGDIAEGYSVSREKKESFPLTVTSAQKNPTAFYLCASSIEAGWGTDTQYFGPGTRLTVL.

The chain carries TRBV6-5 and TRBJ1-1; 7 nucleotides line up with TRBD1. This CDR3 is 14 amino acids long. V lost 5 bases and J lost 6; bases outside the gene matches: 9. Germline V gene data show CDR1 as MNHEY and CDR2 as SVGAGI. Here the CDR3 reads CASSPHRGVSEAFF. The CDR3 DNA sequence: TGTGCCAGCAGTCCACACAGGGGAGTGTCTGAAGCTTTCTTT.

This chain uses TRBV27 with TRBJ2-7, with TRBD1 matching over 8 bases. The CDR3 covers 15 residues. V lost 3 bases, J lost 0 bases, and 4 bases stayed unmatched. Germline V lookup: CDR1 MNHEY, CDR2 SMNVEV (reference sequence). The DNA of the CDR3 is TGTGCCAGCAGTTTCGGGACAGGACCCTCCTACGAGCAGTACTTC. The encoded protein is CASSFGTGPSYEQYF.

The rearrangement uses TRBV6-7 and TRBJ1-1; D might be TRBD1 (5 bases). TRBV6-7 is an ORF; its function is uncertain. The CDR3 is made up of 14 amino acids. V was clipped by 2 bases and J by 3 bases, with 10 bases between them. The CDR3 protein is CASSYPRDYTEAFF. The CDR3 nucleotides read TGTGCCAGCAGTTACCCCAGGGATTACACTGAAGCTTTCTTT.

The J gene is TRBJ1-2, the V gene TRBV18; D perhaps matches TRBD1 (5 bases). CDR3 length: 14 residues. Germline CDR1 and CDR2: KGHSH and LQKENI. The V gene lost 3 bases and the J gene lost 4 bases, with 12 bases spanning the gap. The CDR3 protein is CASSPKQEGYGYTF. In nucleotides, the CDR3 is TGTGCCAGCTCACCTAAACAGGAGGGCTATGGCTACACCTTC.

The chain combines TRBV5-1 with TRBJ2-7; no definite D call. The length of the CDR3 is 13 residues. CDR1 is SGHRS and CDR2 is YFSETQ in the germline V gene. Trimming took off 4 bases at V and 2 bases at J, with 10 bases between the two ends. This CDR3 is CASSPRPPYEQYF. The DNA of the CDR3 is TGCGCCAGCAGCCCCCGTCCCCCCTACGAGCAGTACTTC.

The chain has TRBV7-2 and TRBJ1-2; D gene unclear. Germline CDR1 SGHTA, CDR2 FQGNSA. This CDR3 spans 12 amino acids. Trimming cost V 4 bases and J 8 bases, with 11 bases left between them. CDR3: CASSSRYEGYTF. DNA of the CDR3: TGTGCCAGCAGCTCCCGCTACGAAGGCTACACCTTC. The whole variable domain, remainder taken from reference TRBV7-2 and TRBJ1-2, is GAGVSQSPSNKVTEKGKDVELRCDPISGHTALYWYRQSLGQGLEFLIYFQGNSAPDKSGLPSDRFSAERTGGSVSTLTIQRTQQEDSAVYLCASSSRYEGYTFGSGTRLTVV.

This sequence joins TRBV29-1 and TRBJ2-7, with a possible D match to TRBD1 (5 bases). Germline V CDR1 and CDR2: SQVTM, ANQGSEA. The CDR3 runs 14 residues. V was shortened by 4 bases and J by 3 bases, with 16 bases between the two germline ends. The CDR3 bases are TGCAGCGTTGTACTCGACCAGGGTGGCTACGAGCAGTACTTC. Amino acid sequence: CSVVLDQGGYEQYF.

This sequence joins TRBV30 and TRBJ2-7; no firm D call. Germline CDR1 is GTSNPN and CDR2 is SVGIG (reference sequence). The CDR3 spans 12 residues. Between the trimmed V and J ends, which lost 2 bases and 6 bases, there was a span of 11 bases. The CDR3 sequence is CAWSLGLTEQYF. As DNA, the CDR3 is TGTGCCTGGAGTTTGGGTTTAACCGAGCAGTACTTC.